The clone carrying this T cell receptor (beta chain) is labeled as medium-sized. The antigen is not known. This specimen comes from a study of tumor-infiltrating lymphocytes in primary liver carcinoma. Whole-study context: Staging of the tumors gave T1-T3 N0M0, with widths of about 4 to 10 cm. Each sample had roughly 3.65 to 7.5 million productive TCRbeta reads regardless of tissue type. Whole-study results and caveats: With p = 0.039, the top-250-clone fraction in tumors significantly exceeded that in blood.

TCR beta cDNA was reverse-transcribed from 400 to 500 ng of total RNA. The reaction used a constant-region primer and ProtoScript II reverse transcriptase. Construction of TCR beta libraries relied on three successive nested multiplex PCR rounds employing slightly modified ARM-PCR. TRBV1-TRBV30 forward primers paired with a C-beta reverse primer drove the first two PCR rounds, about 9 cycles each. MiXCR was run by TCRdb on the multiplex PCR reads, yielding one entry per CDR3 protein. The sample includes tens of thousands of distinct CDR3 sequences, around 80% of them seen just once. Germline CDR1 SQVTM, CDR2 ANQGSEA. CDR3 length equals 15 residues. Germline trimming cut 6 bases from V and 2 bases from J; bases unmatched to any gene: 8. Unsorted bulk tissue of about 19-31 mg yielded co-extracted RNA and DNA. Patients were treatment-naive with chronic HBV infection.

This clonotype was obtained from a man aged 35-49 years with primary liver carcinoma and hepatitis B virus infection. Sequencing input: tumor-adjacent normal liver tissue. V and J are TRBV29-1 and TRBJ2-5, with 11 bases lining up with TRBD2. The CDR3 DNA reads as TGCAGCGTGGACAGAATAGCGGGAGGGCAAGAGACCCAGTACTTC. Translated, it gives CSVDRIAGGQETQYF. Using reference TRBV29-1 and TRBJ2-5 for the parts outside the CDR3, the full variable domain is SAVISQKPSRDICQRGTSLTIQCQVDSQVTMMFWYRQQPGQSLTLIATANQGSEATYESGFVIDKFPISRPNLTFSTLTVSNMSPEDSSIYLCSVDRIAGGQETQYFGPGTRLLVL.